This TCR beta chain was identified in a study of early T cells in non-severe SARS-CoV-2 infection. Each CDR3 protein is one row after TCRdb ran MiXCR on the 5' RACE reads. The sample consists of roughly 54,000 distinct CDR3 sequences, roughly 8.2% of them appearing once. Trimming took off 7 bases at V and 1 base at J, with 10 bases between the two ends. This CDR3 contains 13 residues. The origin of this receptor is an adult who was a healthcare worker with PCR-confirmed SARS-CoV-2 infection or an uninfected control (not recorded which). The input for sequencing was whole blood, taken at baseline. The genes are TRBV12-3 or TRBV12-4 and TRBJ1-1, with D possibly TRBD1 on 5 matching bases. The CDR3 region is CASNYGQNTEAFF. CDR3 in DNA: TGTGCCAGCAACTATGGACAGAACACTGAAGCTTTCTTT.